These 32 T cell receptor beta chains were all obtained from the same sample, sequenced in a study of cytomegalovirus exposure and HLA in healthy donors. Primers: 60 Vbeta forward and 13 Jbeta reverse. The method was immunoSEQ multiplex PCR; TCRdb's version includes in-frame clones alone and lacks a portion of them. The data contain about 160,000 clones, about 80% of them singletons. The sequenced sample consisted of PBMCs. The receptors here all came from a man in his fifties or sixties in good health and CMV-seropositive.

The CDR3 here is CASSLAGQRNSPLHF. Here the CDR3 DNA reads TGTGCCAGCAGCTTAGCGGGACAGCGAAATTCACCCCTCCACTTT. The genes are TRBV7-8 and TRBJ1-6; 7 bases agree with TRBD1. Germline V gives CDR1 SGHVS, CDR2 FQNEAQ. V lost 0 bases, J lost 7 bases, and 3 bases stayed unmatched. The CDR3 runs to 15 residues.

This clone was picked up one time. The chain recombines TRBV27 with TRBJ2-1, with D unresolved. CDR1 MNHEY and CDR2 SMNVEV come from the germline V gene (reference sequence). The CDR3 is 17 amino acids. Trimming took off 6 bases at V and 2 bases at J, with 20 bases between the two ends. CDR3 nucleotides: TGTGCCAGCAGGTTACGTCCTACAGAGTTCACCTACAATGAGCAGTTCTTC. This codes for CASRLRPTEFTYNEQFF.

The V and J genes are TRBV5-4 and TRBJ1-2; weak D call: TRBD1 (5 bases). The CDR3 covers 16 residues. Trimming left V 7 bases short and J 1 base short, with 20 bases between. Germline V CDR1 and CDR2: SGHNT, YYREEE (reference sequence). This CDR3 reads CASRHGRDAFNYGYTF. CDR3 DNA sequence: TGTGCCAGCCGCCATGGGCGGGACGCATTTAACTATGGCTACACCTTC.

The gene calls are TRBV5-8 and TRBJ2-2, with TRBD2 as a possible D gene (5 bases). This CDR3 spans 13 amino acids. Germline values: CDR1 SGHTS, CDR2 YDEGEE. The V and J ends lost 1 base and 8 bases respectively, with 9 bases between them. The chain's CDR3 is CASSLFRGGELFF. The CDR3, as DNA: TGTGCCAGCAGCTTGTTTCGAGGGGGGGAGCTGTTTTTT.

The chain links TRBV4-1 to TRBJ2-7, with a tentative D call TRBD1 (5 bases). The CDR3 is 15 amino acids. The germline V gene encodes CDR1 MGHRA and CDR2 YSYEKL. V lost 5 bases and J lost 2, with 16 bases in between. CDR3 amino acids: CASSLGTGTTYEQYF. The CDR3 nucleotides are TGCGCCAGCAGCTTAGGCACAGGAACTACCTACGAGCAGTACTTC.

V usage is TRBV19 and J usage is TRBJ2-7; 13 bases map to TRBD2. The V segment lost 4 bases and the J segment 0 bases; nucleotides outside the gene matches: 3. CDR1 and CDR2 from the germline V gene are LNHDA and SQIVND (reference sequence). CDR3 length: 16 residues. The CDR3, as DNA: TGTGCCAGTAGTAGGGGGACTAGCGGGGTCTCCTACGAGCAGTACTTC. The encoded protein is CASSRGTSGVSYEQYF.

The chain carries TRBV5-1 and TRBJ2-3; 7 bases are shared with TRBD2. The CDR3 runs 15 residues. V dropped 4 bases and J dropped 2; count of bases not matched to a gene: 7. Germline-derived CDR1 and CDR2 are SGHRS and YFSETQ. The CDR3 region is CASSPPSGLTDTQYF. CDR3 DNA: TGCGCCAGCAGCCCGCCTAGCGGTCTCACAGATACGCAGTATTTT. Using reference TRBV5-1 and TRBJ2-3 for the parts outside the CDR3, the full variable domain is KAGVTQTPRYLIKTRGQQVTLSCSPISGHRSVSWYQQTPGQGLQFLFEYFSETQRNKGNFPGRFSGRQFSNSRSEMNVSTLELGDSALYLCASSPPSGLTDTQYFGPGTRLTVL.

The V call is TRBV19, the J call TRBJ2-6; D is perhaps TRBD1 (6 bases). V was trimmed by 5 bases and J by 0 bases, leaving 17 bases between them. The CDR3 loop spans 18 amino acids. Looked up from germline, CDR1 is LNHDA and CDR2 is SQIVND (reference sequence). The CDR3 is CASSPTTTGRSGANVLTF. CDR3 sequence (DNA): TGTGCCAGTAGTCCGACAACTACAGGGCGCTCTGGGGCCAACGTCCTGACTTTC.

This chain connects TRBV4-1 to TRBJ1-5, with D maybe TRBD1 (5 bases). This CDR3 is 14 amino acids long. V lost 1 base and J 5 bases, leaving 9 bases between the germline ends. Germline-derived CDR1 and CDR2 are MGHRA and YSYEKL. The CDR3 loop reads CASSQARGYQPQHF. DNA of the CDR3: TGCGCCAGCAGCCAAGCAAGGGGTTATCAGCCCCAGCATTTT.

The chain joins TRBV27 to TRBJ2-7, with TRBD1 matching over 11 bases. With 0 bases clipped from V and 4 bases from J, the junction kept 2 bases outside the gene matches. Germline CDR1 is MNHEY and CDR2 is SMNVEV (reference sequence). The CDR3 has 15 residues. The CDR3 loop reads CASSLSGTGGYEQYF. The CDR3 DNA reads TGTGCCAGCAGTTTATCTGGGACAGGGGGTTACGAGCAGTACTTC.

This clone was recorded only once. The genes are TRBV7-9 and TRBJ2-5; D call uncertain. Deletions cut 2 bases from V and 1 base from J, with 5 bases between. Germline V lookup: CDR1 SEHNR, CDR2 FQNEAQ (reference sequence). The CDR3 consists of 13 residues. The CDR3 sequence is CASSLLGQETQYF. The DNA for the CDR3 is TGTGCCAGCAGCTTACTAGGCCAAGAGACCCAGTACTTC.

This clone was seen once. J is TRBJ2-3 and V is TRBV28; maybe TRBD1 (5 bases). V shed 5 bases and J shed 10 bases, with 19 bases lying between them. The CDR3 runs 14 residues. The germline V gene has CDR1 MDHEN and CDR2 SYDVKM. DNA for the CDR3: TGTGCCAGCAGTACAGGAACCACTCCCGCAGCGCAGTATTTT. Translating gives CASSTGTTPAAQYF.

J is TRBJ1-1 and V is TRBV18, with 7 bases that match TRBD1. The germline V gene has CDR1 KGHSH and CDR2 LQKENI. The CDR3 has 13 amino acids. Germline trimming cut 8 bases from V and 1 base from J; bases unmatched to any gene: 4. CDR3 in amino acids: CASKGDRNTEAFF. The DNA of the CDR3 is TGTGCCAGCAAAGGGGACAGGAACACTGAAGCTTTCTTT. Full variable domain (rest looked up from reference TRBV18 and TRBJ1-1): NAGVMQNPRHLVRRRGQEARLRCSPMKGHSHVYWYRQLPEEGLKFMVYLQKENIIDESGMPKERFSAEFPKEGPSILRIQQVVRGDSAAYFCASKGDRNTEAFFGQGTRLTVV.

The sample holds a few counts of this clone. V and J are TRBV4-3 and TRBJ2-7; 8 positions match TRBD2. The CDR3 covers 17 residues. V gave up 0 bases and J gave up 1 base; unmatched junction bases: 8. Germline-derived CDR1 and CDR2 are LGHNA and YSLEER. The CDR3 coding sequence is TGCGCCAGCAGCCAAGAAGTAATAGCGGGGTTTTCCTACGAGCAGTACTTC. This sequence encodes CASSQEVIAGFSYEQYF.

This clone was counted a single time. CDR3 region: CASSQTGNQPQHF. The CDR3 bases are TGCGCCAGCAGCCAGACAGGGAATCAGCCCCAGCATTTT. The chain recombines TRBV5-1 with TRBJ1-5, with 7 bases matching TRBD1. CDR1 is SGHRS and CDR2 is YFSETQ in the germline V gene. CDR3 size: 13 residues. Germline trimming cut 4 bases from V and 4 bases from J; bases unmatched to any gene: 2.

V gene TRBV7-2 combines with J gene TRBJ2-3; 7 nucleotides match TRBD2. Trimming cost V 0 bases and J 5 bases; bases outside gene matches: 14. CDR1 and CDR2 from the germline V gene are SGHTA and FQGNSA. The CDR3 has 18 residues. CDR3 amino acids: CASSLANPGTISEDTQYF. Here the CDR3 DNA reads TGTGCCAGCAGCTTAGCCAATCCCGGGACTATTTCTGAAGATACGCAGTATTTT.

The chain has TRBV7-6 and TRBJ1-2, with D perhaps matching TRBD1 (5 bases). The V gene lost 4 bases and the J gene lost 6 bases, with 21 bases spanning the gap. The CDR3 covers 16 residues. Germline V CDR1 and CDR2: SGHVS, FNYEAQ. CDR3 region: CASSSGHTDLLNGYTF. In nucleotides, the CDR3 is TGTGCCAGCAGCTCTGGACACACGGACCTACTTAATGGCTACACCTTC. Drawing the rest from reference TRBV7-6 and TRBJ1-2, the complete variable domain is GAGVSQSPRYKVTKRGQDVALRCDPISGHVSLYWYRQALGQGPEFLTYFNYEAQQDKSGLPNDRFSAERPEGSISTLTIQRTEQRDSAMYRCASSSGHTDLLNGYTFGSGTRLTVV.

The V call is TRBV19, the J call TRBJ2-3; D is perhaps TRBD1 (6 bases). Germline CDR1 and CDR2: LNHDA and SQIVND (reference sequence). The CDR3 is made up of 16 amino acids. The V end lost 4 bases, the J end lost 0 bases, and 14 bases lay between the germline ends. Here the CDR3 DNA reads TGTGCCAGTAGTAGCAGGGGCCACACTAGCACAGATACGCAGTATTTT. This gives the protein CASSSRGHTSTDTQYF.

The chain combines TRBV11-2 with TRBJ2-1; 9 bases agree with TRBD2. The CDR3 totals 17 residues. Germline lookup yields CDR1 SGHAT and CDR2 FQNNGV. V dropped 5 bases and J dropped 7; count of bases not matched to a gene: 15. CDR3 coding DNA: TGTGCCAGCAGCCAAGACTCTTGGGGCGGGGGGGCGAATGAGCAGTTCTTC. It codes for CASSQDSWGGGANEQFF.

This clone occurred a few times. The CDR3 bases are TGTGCCAGCCAACCCGGGAGTAGCCTGGATGAGCAGTTCTTC. This codes for CASQPGSSLDEQFF. The V call is TRBV28, the J call TRBJ2-1, with D perhaps TRBD2 (6 bases). CDR3 length: 14 residues. V dropped 8 bases and J dropped 8 bases, with 19 bases sitting between them. Germline CDR1 reads MDHEN; CDR2 reads SYDVKM. The complete variable domain, with remaining parts taken from reference TRBV28 and TRBJ2-1, reads DVKVTQSSRYLVKRTGEKVFLECVQDMDHENMFWYRQDPGLGLRLIYFSYDVKMKEKGDIPEGYSVSREKKERFSLILESASTNQTSMYLCASQPGSSLDEQFFGPGTRLTVL.

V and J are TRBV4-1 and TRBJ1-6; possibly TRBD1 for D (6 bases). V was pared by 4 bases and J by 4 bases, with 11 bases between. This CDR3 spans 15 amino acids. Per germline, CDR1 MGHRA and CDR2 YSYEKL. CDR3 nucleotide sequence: TGCGCCAGCAGCCCCAGGACAGAGTATAATTCACCCCTCCACTTT. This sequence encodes CASSPRTEYNSPLHF.

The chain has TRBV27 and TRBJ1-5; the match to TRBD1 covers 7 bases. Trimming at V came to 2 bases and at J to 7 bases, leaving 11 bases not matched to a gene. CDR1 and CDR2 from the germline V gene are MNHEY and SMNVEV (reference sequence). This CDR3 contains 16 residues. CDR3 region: CASSLKGAHRGQPQHF. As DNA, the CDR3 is TGTGCCAGCAGTTTAAAGGGGGCGCATCGGGGCCAGCCCCAGCATTTT.

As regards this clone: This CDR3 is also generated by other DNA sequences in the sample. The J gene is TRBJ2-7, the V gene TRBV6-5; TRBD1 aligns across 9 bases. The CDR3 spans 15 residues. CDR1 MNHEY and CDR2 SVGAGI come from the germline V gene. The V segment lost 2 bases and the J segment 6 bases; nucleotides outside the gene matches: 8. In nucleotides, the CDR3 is TGTGCCAGCAGTTACCCTGGACAGGGGACCTCCGAGCAGTACTTC. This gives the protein CASSYPGQGTSEQYF.

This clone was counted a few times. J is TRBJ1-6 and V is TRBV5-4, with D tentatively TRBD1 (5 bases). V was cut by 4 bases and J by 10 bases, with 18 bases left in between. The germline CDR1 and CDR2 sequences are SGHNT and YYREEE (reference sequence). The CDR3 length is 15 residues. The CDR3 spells CASSRRTYGFSPLHF. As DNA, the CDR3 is TGTGCCAGCAGCCGCCGGACATATGGGTTCTCACCCCTCCACTTT.

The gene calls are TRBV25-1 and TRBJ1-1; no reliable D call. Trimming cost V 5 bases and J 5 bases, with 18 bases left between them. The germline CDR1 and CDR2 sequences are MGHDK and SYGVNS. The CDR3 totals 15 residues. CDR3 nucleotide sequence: TGTGCCAGCAGTCAAAGCGGGGTAGGAGGTACTGAAGCTTTCTTT. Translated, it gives CASSQSGVGGTEAFF.

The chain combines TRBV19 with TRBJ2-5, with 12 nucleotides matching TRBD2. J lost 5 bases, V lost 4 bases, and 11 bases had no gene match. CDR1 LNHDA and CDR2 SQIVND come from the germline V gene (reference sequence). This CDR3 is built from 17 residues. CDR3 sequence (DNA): TGTGCCAGTAGTACCCCTAGCGGGGGGGCACTAGGGGAGACCCAGTACTTC. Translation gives CASSTPSGGALGETQYF.

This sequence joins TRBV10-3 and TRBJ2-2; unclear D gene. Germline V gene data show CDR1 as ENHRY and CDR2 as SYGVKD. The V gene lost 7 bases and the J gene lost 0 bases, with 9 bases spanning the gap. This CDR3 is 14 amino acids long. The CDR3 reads CAITANSNTGELFF. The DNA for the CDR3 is TGTGCCATCACCGCGAACTCGAACACCGGGGAGCTGTTTTTT.

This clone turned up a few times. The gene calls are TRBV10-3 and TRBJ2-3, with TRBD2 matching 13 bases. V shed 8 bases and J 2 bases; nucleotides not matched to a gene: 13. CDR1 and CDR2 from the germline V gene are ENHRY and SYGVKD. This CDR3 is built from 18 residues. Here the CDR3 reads CAIRDGLAGVGNTDTQYF. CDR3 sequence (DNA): TGTGCCATCCGCGACGGACTAGCGGGGGTCGGTAACACAGATACGCAGTATTTT.

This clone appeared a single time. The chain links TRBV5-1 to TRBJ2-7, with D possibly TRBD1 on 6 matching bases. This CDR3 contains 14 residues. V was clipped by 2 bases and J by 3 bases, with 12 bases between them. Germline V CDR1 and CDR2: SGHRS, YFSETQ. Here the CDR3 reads CASSLRDTNYEQYF. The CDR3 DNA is TGCGCCAGCAGCTTAAGGGACACCAACTACGAGCAGTACTTC.

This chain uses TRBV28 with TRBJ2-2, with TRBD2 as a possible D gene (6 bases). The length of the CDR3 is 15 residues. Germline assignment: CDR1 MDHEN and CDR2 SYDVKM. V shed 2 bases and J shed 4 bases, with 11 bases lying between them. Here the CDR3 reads CASSLGGAGTGELFF. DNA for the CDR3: TGTGCCAGCAGTTTAGGCGGGGCGGGCACCGGGGAGCTGTTTTTT.

The CDR3 DNA is TGCGCCAGCAGCCAAGGACGCAGGGGGTCCGGGGCCAACGTCCTGACTTTC. It yields the protein CASSQGRRGSGANVLTF. The chain recombines TRBV4-1 with TRBJ2-6; TRBD1 aligns across 7 bases. Germline CDR1 MGHRA, CDR2 YSYEKL. This CDR3 has 17 amino acids. J gave up 4 bases and V 1 base, and 7 bases lay outside the gene matches.

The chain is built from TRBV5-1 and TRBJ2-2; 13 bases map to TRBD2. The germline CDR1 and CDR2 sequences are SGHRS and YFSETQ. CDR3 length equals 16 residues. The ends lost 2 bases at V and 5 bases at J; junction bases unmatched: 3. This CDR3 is CASSLLAGGPTGELFF. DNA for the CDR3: TGCGCCAGCAGCTTACTAGCGGGGGGGCCAACCGGGGAGCTGTTTTTT.